This T cell receptor (beta chain) came from a study of cytomegalovirus exposure and HLA in healthy donors. This CDR3 is built from 15 residues. V was trimmed by 4 bases and J by 0 bases, leaving 11 bases between them. CDR1 and CDR2 from the germline V gene are SGHDN and FVKESK. Profiling relied on immunoSEQ multiplex PCR, and the TCRdb table lists in-frame clones only, not all of them. The sample has fewer than 200,000 clones; approximately 83% are singletons. Donors came from a validation cohort of 95 to 150 subjects, distinct from the first 666-subject cohort. The material sequenced was PBMCs. The source of this sequence is a young woman in good health and CMV-seropositive. The V call is TRBV14, the J call TRBJ2-3, with D unclear. As DNA, the CDR3 is TGTGCCAGCAGCCCGGCCCGGGTCAGCACAGATACGCAGTATTTT. Its translation: CASSPARVSTDTQYF.